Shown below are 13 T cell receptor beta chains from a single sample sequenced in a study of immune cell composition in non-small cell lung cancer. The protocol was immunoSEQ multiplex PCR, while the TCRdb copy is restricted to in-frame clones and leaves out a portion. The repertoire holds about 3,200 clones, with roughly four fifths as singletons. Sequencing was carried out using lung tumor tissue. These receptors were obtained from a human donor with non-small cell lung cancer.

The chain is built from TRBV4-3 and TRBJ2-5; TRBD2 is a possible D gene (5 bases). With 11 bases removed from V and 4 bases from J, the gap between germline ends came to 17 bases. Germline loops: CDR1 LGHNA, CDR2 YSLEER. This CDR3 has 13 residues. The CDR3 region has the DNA TGCGCCGACCCTCGGGATTTTGTAGAGACCCAGTACTTC. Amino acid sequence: CADPRDFVETQYF.

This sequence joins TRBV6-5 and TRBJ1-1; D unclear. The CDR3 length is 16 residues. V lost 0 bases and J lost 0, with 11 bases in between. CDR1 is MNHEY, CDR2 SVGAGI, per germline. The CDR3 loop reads CASSYSTKGLNTEAFF. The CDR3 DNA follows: TGTGCCAGCAGTTACTCGACAAAAGGCTTGAACACTGAAGCTTTCTTT.

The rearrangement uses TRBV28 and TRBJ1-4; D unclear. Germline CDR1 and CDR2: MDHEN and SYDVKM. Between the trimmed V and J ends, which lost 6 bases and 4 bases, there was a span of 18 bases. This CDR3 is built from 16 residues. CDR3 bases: TGTGCCAGCAGCCCCACGGAGCTTAACCTTAATGAAAAACTGTTTTTT. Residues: CASSPTELNLNEKLFF.

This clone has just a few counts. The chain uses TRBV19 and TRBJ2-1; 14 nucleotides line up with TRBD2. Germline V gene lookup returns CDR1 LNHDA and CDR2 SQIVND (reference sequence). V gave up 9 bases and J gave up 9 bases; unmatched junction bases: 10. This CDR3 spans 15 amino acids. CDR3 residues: CASIAGLAGGGEQFF. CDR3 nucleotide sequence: TGTGCCAGCATAGCTGGACTAGCGGGAGGTGGTGAGCAGTTCTTC.

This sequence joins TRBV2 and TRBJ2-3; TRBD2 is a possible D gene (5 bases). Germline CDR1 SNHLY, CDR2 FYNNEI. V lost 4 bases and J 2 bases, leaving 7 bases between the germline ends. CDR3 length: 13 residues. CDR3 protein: CASSADYTDTQYF. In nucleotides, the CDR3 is TGTGCCAGCAGTGCAGACTACACAGATACGCAGTATTTT.

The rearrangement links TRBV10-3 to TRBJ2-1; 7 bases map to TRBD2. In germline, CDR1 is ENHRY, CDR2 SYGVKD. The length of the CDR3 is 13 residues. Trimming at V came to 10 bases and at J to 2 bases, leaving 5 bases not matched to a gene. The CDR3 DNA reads TGTGCCACCGGGACTACCACCTACAATGAGCAGTTCTTC. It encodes CATGTTTYNEQFF.

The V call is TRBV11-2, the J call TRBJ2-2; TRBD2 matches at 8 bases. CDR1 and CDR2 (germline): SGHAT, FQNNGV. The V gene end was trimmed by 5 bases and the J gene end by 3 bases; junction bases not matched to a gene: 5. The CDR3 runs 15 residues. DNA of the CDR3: TGTGCCAGCAGCGCAGCGGGAGCCTACACCGGGGAGCTGTTTTTT. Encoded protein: CASSAAGAYTGELFF.

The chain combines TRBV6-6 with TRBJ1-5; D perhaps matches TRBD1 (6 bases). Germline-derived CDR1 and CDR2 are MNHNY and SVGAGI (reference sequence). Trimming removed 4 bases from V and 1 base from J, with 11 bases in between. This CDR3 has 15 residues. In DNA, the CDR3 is TGTGCCAGCAGTTTAGCAGGGGAGAGCAATCAGCCCCAGCATTTT. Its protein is CASSLAGESNQPQHF.

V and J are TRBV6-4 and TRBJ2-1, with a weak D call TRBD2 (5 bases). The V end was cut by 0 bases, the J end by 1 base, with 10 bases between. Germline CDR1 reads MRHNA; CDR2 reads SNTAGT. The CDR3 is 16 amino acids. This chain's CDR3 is CASSDSASMSYNEQFF. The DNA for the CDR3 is TGTGCCAGCAGTGACTCGGCTAGCATGTCCTACAATGAGCAGTTCTTC.

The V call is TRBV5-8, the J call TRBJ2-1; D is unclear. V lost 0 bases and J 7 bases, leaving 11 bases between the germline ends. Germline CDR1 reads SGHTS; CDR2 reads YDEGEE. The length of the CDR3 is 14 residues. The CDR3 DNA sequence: TGTGCCAGCAGCTTGGACGGATTGCGGAATGAGCAGTTCTTC. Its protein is CASSLDGLRNEQFF. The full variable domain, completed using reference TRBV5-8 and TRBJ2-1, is EAGVTQSPTHLIKTRGQQATLRCSPISGHTSVYWYQQALGLGLQFLLWYDEGEERNRGNFPPRFSGRQFPNYSSELNVNALELEDSALYLCASSLDGLRNEQFFGPGTRLTVL.

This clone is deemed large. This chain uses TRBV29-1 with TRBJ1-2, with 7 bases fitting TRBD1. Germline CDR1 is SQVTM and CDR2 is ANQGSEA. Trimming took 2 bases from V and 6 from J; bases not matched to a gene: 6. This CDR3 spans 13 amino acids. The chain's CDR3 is CSVERQGADGYTF. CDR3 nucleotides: TGCAGCGTTGAACGACAGGGTGCTGATGGCTACACCTTC.

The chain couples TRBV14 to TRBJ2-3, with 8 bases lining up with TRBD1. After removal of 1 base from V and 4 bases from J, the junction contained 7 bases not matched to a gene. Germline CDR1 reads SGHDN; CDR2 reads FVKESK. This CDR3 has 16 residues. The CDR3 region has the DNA TGTGCCAGCAGCCAAGGTTTTGGACAGGGTTCAGATACGCAGTATTTT. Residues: CASSQGFGQGSDTQYF. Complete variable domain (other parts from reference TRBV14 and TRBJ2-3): EAGVTQFPSHSVIEKGQTVTLRCDPISGHDNLYWYRRVMGKEIKFLLHFVKESKQDESGMPNNRFLAERTGGTYSTLKVQPAELEDSGVYFCASSQGFGQGSDTQYFGPGTRLTVL.

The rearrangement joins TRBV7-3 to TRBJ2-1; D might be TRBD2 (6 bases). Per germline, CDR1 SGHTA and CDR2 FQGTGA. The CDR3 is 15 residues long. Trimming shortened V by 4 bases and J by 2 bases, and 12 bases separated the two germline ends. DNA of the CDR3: TGTGCCAGCAGCTATATAGCGGCCCCCTACAATGAGCAGTTCTTC. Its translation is CASSYIAAPYNEQFF. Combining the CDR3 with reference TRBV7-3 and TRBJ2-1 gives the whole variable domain GAGVSQTPSNKVTEKGKYVELRCDPISGHTALYWYRQSLGQGPEFLIYFQGTGAADDSGLPNDRFFAVRPEGSVSTLKIQRTERGDSAVYLCASSYIAAPYNEQFFGPGTRLTVL.